This section outlines one T cell receptor beta chain sequence together with its context. No cognate antigen has been identified for it. Per-base quality was not reported, and no clone a single base away is much larger than it. The sample is drawn from a study of blood T cell repertoires in COVID-19 (dated by TCRdb to 2018 to 2021). For the wider study: Samples from collaborators originated in the United States, Italy and Spain and spanned both the acute and convalescent phases of COVID-19. The prospective study material was composed of cDNA or gDNA derived from T cells, B-cell-depleted T cells, or PBMCs. The dataset comprised deeply sampled blood TCRbeta repertoires from subjects exposed to, actively infected with, or recovered from COVID-19. The repertoires were released in a freely available public database meant as a resource for research on the immune response to SARS-CoV-2. Samples were obtained from the ongoing ImmuneRACE study (first 160 participants) and from 1,254 subjects provided by 6 global collaborators. A de-identified subject ID, COVID-19 status, age in years and sex were almost always included in the sample metadata. Where HLA class I and class II types were available, the types were taken from metadata supplied by the sample provider, not from assay-based typing.

Germline trimming amounts to 7 bases on V and 0 bases on J, with 6 as the count of junction bases outside the gene matches. CDR1 is given as SQVTM and CDR2 as ANQGSEA, both from the germline V gene. Including cysteine and phenylalanine, the CDR3 has 15 amino acids. Only the CDR3 portion is preserved as DNA: 45 bases, with reading frame beginning at the first base. Each collaborating institution followed its own protocols to collect whole blood in K2EDTA tubes. For TCRbeta analysis, collaborators shipped samples as frozen whole blood, isolated PBMCs, or DNA extracted from either of those sample types. Results the study describes overall, beyond this receptor: The quantity of clinical and demographic metadata differed by source and by participant and was supplied without curation.

TCRbeta CDR3 regions were amplified from genomic DNA using the immunoSEQ Assay, a bias-controlled multiplex PCR. The authors' analysis ran thus. Nucleated cell counts per sample were estimated from amplification of reference gene primers within the assay. Sequence reads were collapsed and filtered to measure the absolute abundance of every unique TCRbeta CDR3 rearrangement. For each sample, productive Simpson clonality was calculated as the square root of Simpson's diversity index over productive rearrangements. TCRdb re-hosts the immuneACCESS table, in-frame sequences only. Its copies lack some clones; in the studies checked, an unresolved V gene accounts for under half of them, and the cause for the rest is not known. The V and J calls and clone size come from that table; D and trimming were worked out from the DNA. This sample comprises about 150,000 clones, over 80% of them detected only once. The top ten clones comprise around 6.1% of the sample.

The receptor was derived from a man aged 80 or over with acute or convalescent COVID-19. Sequencing used peripheral blood. The V and J segments used are TRBV29-1 and TRBJ2-3; TRBD2 matches 11 bases in the middle. The nucleotides are TGCAGCGACCGTAGCGGGGGGGCAAGCACAGATACGCAGTATTTT. It translates as CSDRSGGASTDTQYF.